This TCR beta chain was captured in a study of cytomegalovirus exposure and HLA in healthy donors. Study background: From HLA-typed donors, an early data release held 70 million to 100 million unique TCRs.

The germline CDR1 and CDR2 sequences are MNHEY and SVGAGI. The CDR3 runs 14 residues. V trimming: 6 bases; J trimming: 7 bases; junction bases outside the gene matches: 4. To note about this clone: What it binds is unknown.

The PCR made use of 60 Vbeta and 13 Jbeta primers. Under the authors' procedure: Roughly 80 million unique TCR beta chains, roughly 11 million of them shared, were counted by a later analysis. Data came from immunoSEQ multiplex PCR; TCRdb stores just in-frame clones and leaves some out. V, J and clone size are those of that table, while D and trimming were read from the DNA. The sample has about 200,000 clones, roughly 70% seen once. Study-wide results and limits: The classifier reportedly diagnosed cytomegalovirus status with high specificity and sensitivity. Later work showed greater clonal expansion in HLA-associated TCR beta chains than in equally common others.

Sequences were obtained from PBMCs. The rearrangement uses TRBV6-5 and TRBJ2-1; 12 nucleotides line up with TRBD2. The TCR was taken from a man in his forties in good health and CMV-seropositive. CDR3 sequence (DNA): TGTGCCAGCAGCTCTAGCGGGGGGGAAAATGAGCAGTTCTTC. Its protein is CASSSSGGENEQFF.